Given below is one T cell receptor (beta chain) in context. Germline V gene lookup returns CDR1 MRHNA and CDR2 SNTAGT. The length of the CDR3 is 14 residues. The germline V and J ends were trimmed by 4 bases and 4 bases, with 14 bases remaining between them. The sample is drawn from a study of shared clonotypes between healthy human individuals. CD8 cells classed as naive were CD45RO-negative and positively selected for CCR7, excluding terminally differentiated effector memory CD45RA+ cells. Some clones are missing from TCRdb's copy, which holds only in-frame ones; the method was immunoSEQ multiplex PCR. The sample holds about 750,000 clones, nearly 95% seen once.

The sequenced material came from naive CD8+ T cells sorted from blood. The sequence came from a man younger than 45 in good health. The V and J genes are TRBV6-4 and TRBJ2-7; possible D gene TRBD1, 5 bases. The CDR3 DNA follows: TGTGCCAGCAGTGCAGGGTGGGTAATTTACGAGCAGTACTTC. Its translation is CASSAGWVIYEQYF.